This T cell receptor (beta chain) comes out of a study of shared clonotypes between healthy human individuals. Study-wide context: Per donor, three plates held CD4 naive cells, three held CD4 memory, two held CD8 naive and one held CD8 memory. General study points: What rarefaction showed was incomplete sorted-subset sequencing despite large depth.

Trimming removed 4 bases from V and 8 bases from J, with 9 bases in between. The CDR3 is made up of 12 amino acids. Germline V lookup: CDR1 KGHSH, CDR2 LQKENI. Profiled with immunoSEQ multiplex PCR; TCRdb holds only in-frame clones, not every one. The table includes about 380,000 clones, 90% to 98% detected once. This clone has only one observation. Its antigen is unidentified. The sample comprised memory CD8+ T cells sorted from blood. Stated subset: CD45RO+ cells pooled with CCR7-negative TemRA cells. This receptor was obtained from a man aged 30-40 years in good health. The genes are TRBV18 and TRBJ2-1; D is uncertain. CDR3 coding DNA: TGTGCCAGCTCACAAAGTAACGATGAGCAGTTCTTC. It is translated as CASSQSNDEQFF.